The clone carrying this T cell receptor (beta chain) was observed many times. Antigen unknown. Unique molecular identifiers were used in preparing the TCRbeta library. MiXCR, applied by TCRdb to the PCR reads, yields one record per CDR3 protein. The sample carries about 300,000 distinct CDR3 sequences, nearly 8% recorded once. Germline V gene sequence: CDR1 SGHTA, CDR2 FQGNSA. This CDR3 is built from 16 residues. The V and J ends lost 1 base and 3 bases respectively, with 16 bases between them. This sample is part of a study of T-cell reconstitution after alpha-beta-depleted transplantation in children. Findings of the study overall: Reportedly, alpha-beta T cells present about two months post-transplant originated from several hundred expanded clones of graft origin. Certain patients had high TCRbeta diversity at day 60, and it came from recipient T cells and thymic progenitors that survived. Newly made T cells mostly supplied T-cell counts and diversity one year after transplant.

This TCR was recovered from a female patient aged 2-9 years who had a stem cell transplant for Fanconi anemia, so the T cells may come from the graft donor. Source: peripheral blood, taken 360 days after TCRalphabeta/CD19-depleted stem cell transplant. The chain recombines TRBV7-2 with TRBJ2-7, with a tentative D call TRBD2 (7 bases). The CDR3 DNA reads TGTGCCAGCAGCTTAGTGGGGGGGCGAAGCCTCTACGAGCAGTACTTC. This encodes CASSLVGGRSLYEQYF.